The 25 T cell receptor beta chains given below trace back to one sample, sequenced in a study of T cell clones after liver transplantation. Clones were sequenced by immunoSEQ multiplex PCR, and TCRdb holds only the in-frame ones, with some missing. The sample carries approximately 9,300 clones, around three quarters recorded once. The sample here was CD8+ T cells from blood, taken at the roughly 16-month timepoint. The receptor source for this set is a human patient who received a liver transplant. Part of the T cell pool may stem from the graft donor.

In this sample, this clone turned up once. The chain links TRBV7-9 to TRBJ2-7, with a tentative D call TRBD1 (5 bases). Trimming cost V 4 bases and J 5 bases, with 12 bases left between them. The V gene's germline CDR1 is SEHNR and CDR2 FQNEAQ (reference sequence). There are 13 residues in the CDR3. CDR3: CASSWGFLNEQYF. The CDR3 DNA reads TGTGCCAGCAGCTGGGGCTTCTTGAACGAGCAGTACTTC.

The chain recombines TRBV13 with TRBJ2-5; 9 bases are a match to TRBD2. In germline, CDR1 is PRHDT, CDR2 FYEKMQ (reference sequence). CDR3 length: 15 residues. Losses at the gene ends were 5 bases for V and 5 bases for J; bases not matched to a gene: 9. The CDR3: CASSQLAGGGETQYF. The CDR3 DNA sequence: TGTGCCAGCAGCCAACTAGCGGGCGGGGGGGAGACCCAGTACTTC.

V and J are TRBV2 and TRBJ2-7; no reliable D call. CDR3 size: 13 residues. From germline, CDR1 is SNHLY and CDR2 FYNNEI. V lost 0 bases and J lost 6, with 9 bases in between. DNA of the CDR3: TGTGCCAGCAGTGAAGCTGCCACGCTCGAGCAGTACGTC. It yields the protein CASSEAATLEQYV.

The CDR3 DNA is TGTGCCAGCAGTTGGCGGGCAGTTTACAATGAGCAGTTCTTC. This sequence encodes CASSWRAVYNEQFF. This chain links TRBV28 with TRBJ2-1; a possible D gene is TRBD2 (5 bases). V was trimmed by 4 bases and J by 4 bases, leaving 11 bases between them. CDR1 MDHEN and CDR2 SYDVKM come from the germline V gene. This CDR3 has 14 residues. The whole variable domain, remainder taken from reference TRBV28 and TRBJ2-1, is DVKVTQSSRYLVKRTGEKVFLECVQDMDHENMFWYRQDPGLGLRLIYFSYDVKMKEKGDIPEGYSVSREKKERFSLILESASTNQTSMYLCASSWRAVYNEQFFGPGTRLTVL.

The J gene is TRBJ2-5, the V gene TRBV6-5; 8 nucleotides line up with TRBD1. The V gene end was trimmed by 8 bases and the J gene end by 2 bases; junction bases not matched to a gene: 7. The germline gives CDR1 MNHEY, CDR2 SVGAGI. This CDR3 comprises 14 residues. The CDR3 is CASWTTGAQETQYF. CDR3 nucleotide sequence: TGTGCCAGCTGGACGACAGGGGCTCAAGAGACCCAGTACTTC.

V usage is TRBV5-6 and J usage is TRBJ2-1, with 8 bases that match TRBD1. Germline CDR1 is SGHDT and CDR2 is YYEEEE. V was clipped by 6 bases and J by 4 bases; unmatched bases: 6. This CDR3 has 14 amino acids. The CDR3, as DNA: TGTGCCAGCAAGGTGGGACAGGCTTACAATGAGCAGTTCTTC. It is translated as CASKVGQAYNEQFF.

This rearrangement joins TRBV5-1 to TRBJ1-1; D is unresolved. The CDR3 has 14 residues. Germline CDR1 reads SGHRS; CDR2 reads YFSETQ. Trimming pared 4 bases from V and 0 bases from J, leaving 10 bases between. The CDR3 coding sequence is TGCGCCAGCAGCCTACAGCTAATGAACACTGAAGCTTTCTTT. This codes for CASSLQLMNTEAFF. The entire variable domain, with the rest obtained from reference TRBV5-1 and TRBJ1-1, is as follows: KAGVTQTPRYLIKTRGQQVTLSCSPISGHRSVSWYQQTPGQGLQFLFEYFSETQRNKGNFPGRFSGRQFSNSRSEMNVSTLELGDSALYLCASSLQLMNTEAFFGQGTRLTVV.

The chain joins TRBV7-8 to TRBJ2-3, with TRBD2 identical over 9 bases. The V gene end was trimmed by 11 bases and the J gene end by 6 bases; junction bases not matched to a gene: 18. The germline CDR1 and CDR2 sequences are SGHVS and FQNEAQ. The CDR3 length is 16 residues. CDR3 bases: TGTGCCGGAGGTGGTACGGCGGGGGGGTCTTCGGATACGCAGTATTTT. Its translation is CAGGGTAGGSSDTQYF.

This chain connects TRBV4-3 to TRBJ2-3, with D tentatively TRBD1 (6 bases). The germline V and J ends were trimmed by 1 base and 1 base, with 12 bases remaining between them. Germline V gene data show CDR1 as LGHNA and CDR2 as YSLEER. The length of the CDR3 is 16 residues. The CDR3 DNA follows: TGCGCCAGCAGCCAAGCAGGGGCTTGGGGCACAGATACGCAGTATTTT. Amino acid sequence: CASSQAGAWGTDTQYF.

The rearrangement links TRBV5-6 to TRBJ2-5; D tentatively reads TRBD1 or TRBD2 (5 bases each). The length of the CDR3 is 14 residues. Between the trimmed V and J ends, which lost 2 bases and 5 bases, there was a span of 13 bases. Germline-derived CDR1 and CDR2 are SGHDT and YYEEEE. Here the CDR3 reads CASSFGGFGETQYF. CDR3 nucleotides: TGTGCCAGCAGCTTTGGGGGATTTGGGGAGACCCAGTACTTC. The entire variable domain, with the rest obtained from reference TRBV5-6 and TRBJ2-5, is as follows: DAGVTQSPTHLIKTRGQQVTLRCSPKSGHDTVSWYQQALGQGPQFIFQYYEEEERQRGNFPDRFSGHQFPNYSSELNVNALLLGDSALYLCASSFGGFGETQYFGPGTRLLVL.

This chain connects TRBV9 to TRBJ1-1, with no clear D. Deletions cut 3 bases from V and 1 base from J, with 13 bases between. This CDR3 has 15 residues. CDR1 is SGDLS and CDR2 is YYNGEE in the germline V gene. CDR3 region: CASSAQTDKNTEAFF. The DNA of the CDR3 is TGTGCCAGCAGCGCCCAGACGGATAAGAACACTGAAGCTTTCTTT.

The chain links TRBV5-1 to TRBJ2-1; 9 nucleotides align to TRBD1. The CDR3 runs to 17 residues. Trimming removed 2 bases from V and 5 bases from J; junction bases left unmatched: 11. The germline V gene has CDR1 SGHRS and CDR2 YFSETQ. CDR3 coding DNA: TGCGCCAGCAGCTTTGGGGAACAGGGGGCGCCCAACAATGAGCAGTTCTTC. Amino acids: CASSFGEQGAPNNEQFF.

The V and J genes are TRBV4-1 and TRBJ2-7; tentatively, D is TRBD2 (6 bases). This CDR3 is built from 14 residues. V shed 0 bases and J shed 7 bases, with 13 bases lying between them. Germline V lookup: CDR1 MGHRA, CDR2 YSYEKL. CDR3 nucleotides: TGCGCCAGCAGCCAAGAATCGGGAGCCGGGGAGCAGTACTTC. It specifies CASSQESGAGEQYF.

The rearrangement joins TRBV5-1 to TRBJ1-1; 7 bases agree with TRBD1. Germline V CDR1 and CDR2: SGHRS, YFSETQ. Trimming took 5 bases from V and 5 from J; bases not matched to a gene: 12. The CDR3 extends over 15 amino acids. The CDR3 here is CASSQSGQAGTEAFF. DNA for the CDR3: TGCGCCAGCAGTCAGTCCGGACAGGCGGGGACTGAAGCTTTCTTT. Combining the CDR3 with reference TRBV5-1 and TRBJ1-1 gives the whole variable domain KAGVTQTPRYLIKTRGQQVTLSCSPISGHRSVSWYQQTPGQGLQFLFEYFSETQRNKGNFPGRFSGRQFSNSRSEMNVSTLELGDSALYLCASSQSGQAGTEAFFGQGTRLTVV.

CDR3 residues: CASSSGQSSGNTIYF. The CDR3 coding sequence is TGTGCCAGCAGCTCAGGACAGAGCTCTGGAAACACCATATATTTT. The chain joins TRBV7-9 to TRBJ1-3; possibly TRBD1 for D (6 bases). V was trimmed by 4 bases and J by 0 bases, leaving 10 bases between them. The CDR3 is made up of 15 amino acids. From germline, CDR1 is SEHNR and CDR2 FQNEAQ (reference sequence).

The rearrangement uses TRBV11-3 and TRBJ1-1, with TRBD1 matching 7 bases. The ends lost 5 bases at V and 4 bases at J; junction bases unmatched: 10. Germline values: CDR1 SGHNT, CDR2 YENEEA. CDR3 length equals 15 residues. In DNA, the CDR3 is TGTGCCAGCAGCGGGCCCGACAGGGAGGTCACTGAAGCTTTCTTT. Its protein is CASSGPDREVTEAFF.

The chain carries TRBV27 and TRBJ2-1; the match to TRBD1 covers 7 bases. The CDR3 spans 15 residues. Germline CDR1 and CDR2: MNHEY and SMNVEV (reference sequence). The J segment lost 6 bases and the V segment lost 0 bases, leaving 5 bases of the junction unmatched. The CDR3 DNA is TGTGCCAGCAGTTTATCCCGACAGGGCCCCAATGAGCAGTTCTTC. Translating it yields CASSLSRQGPNEQFF.

This clone has more than one count but fewer than ten. The gene calls are TRBV13 and TRBJ2-1; TRBD2 agrees at 13 bases. The ends lost 4 bases at V and 9 bases at J; junction bases unmatched: 6. Per the germline V gene, CDR1 is PRHDT and CDR2 is FYEKMQ (reference sequence). The CDR3 runs to 15 residues. CDR3 nucleotide sequence: TGTGCCAGCAGCTCGCCGGGACTAGCGGGATCTGAGCAGTTCTTC. This translates into CASSSPGLAGSEQFF.

V gene TRBV6-5 combines with J gene TRBJ2-2; the D is unclear. The CDR3 contains 13 residues. CDR1 is MNHEY and CDR2 is SVGAGI in the germline V gene. V was shortened by 0 bases and J by 7 bases, with 6 bases between the two germline ends. The CDR3 bases are TGTGCCAGCAGTTACTCGAGGAACGGGGAGCTGTTTTTT. This encodes CASSYSRNGELFF.

The chain couples TRBV19 to TRBJ2-5, with D unresolved. V lost 0 bases, J lost 4 bases, and 0 bases lay in between. Germline-derived CDR1 and CDR2 are LNHDA and SQIVND (reference sequence). The CDR3 is 11 amino acids. CDR3 DNA sequence: TGTGCCAGTAGTATAGAAGAGACCCAGTACTTC. It codes for CASSIEETQYF.

The chain is built from TRBV29-1 and TRBJ2-1, with D tentatively TRBD2 (6 bases). V lost 8 bases and J 9 bases, leaving 11 bases between the germline ends. Germline loops: CDR1 SQVTM, CDR2 ANQGSEA. CDR3 size: 10 residues. The DNA of the CDR3 is TGCAGCCCTGGGGGGAGTGAGCAGTTCTTC. It codes for CSPGGSEQFF.

In this sample, this clone is medium-sized. This rearrangement joins TRBV5-1 to TRBJ1-1; 7 bases agree with TRBD1. This CDR3 has 16 amino acids. Trimming took 3 bases from V and 3 from J; bases not matched to a gene: 11. Germline CDR1 SGHRS, CDR2 YFSETQ. The CDR3: CASSSDRVGMDTEAFF. The DNA for the CDR3 is TGCGCCAGCAGCTCCGACAGGGTAGGGATGGACACTGAAGCTTTCTTT.

This clone was counted a few times. The CDR3 nucleotides read TGTGCCAGCAGTGATTACGGGGAGAACACTGAAGCTTTCTTT. It yields the protein CASSDYGENTEAFF. The rearrangement joins TRBV2 to TRBJ1-1; no definite D call. The CDR3 loop spans 14 amino acids. V was trimmed by 3 bases and J by 1 base, leaving 9 bases between them. Germline-derived CDR1 and CDR2 are SNHLY and FYNNEI.

V usage is TRBV13 and J usage is TRBJ2-1; 8 positions match TRBD2. Trimming cost V 4 bases and J 16 bases; bases outside gene matches: 12. CDR3 length: 13 residues. The germline V gene encodes CDR1 PRHDT and CDR2 FYEKMQ (reference sequence). The CDR3: CASSSTTGTSGFF. CDR3 coding DNA: TGTGCCAGCAGCTCCACCACCGGGACTAGTGGATTCTTC.

This clone counts as medium-sized. The V gene is TRBV6-5, the J gene TRBJ1-2; 7 bases are shared with TRBD1. The CDR3 has 13 amino acids. J lost 5 bases, V lost 8 bases, and 8 bases had no gene match. The germline CDR1 and CDR2 sequences are MNHEY and SVGAGI. CDR3 DNA: TGTGCCAGCGGTCTGGGACAGACATATGGCTACACCTTC. Translating it yields CASGLGQTYGYTF.